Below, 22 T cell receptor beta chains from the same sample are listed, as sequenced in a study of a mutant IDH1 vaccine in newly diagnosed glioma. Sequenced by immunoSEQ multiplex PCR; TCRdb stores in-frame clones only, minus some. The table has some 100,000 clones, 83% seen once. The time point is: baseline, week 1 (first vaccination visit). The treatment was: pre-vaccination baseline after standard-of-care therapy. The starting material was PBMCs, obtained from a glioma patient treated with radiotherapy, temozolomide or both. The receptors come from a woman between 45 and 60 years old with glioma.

The CDR3 spells CAWRRGLSTDTQYF. CDR3 coding DNA: TGTGCCTGGAGGCGGGGCCTTAGCACAGATACGCAGTATTTT. The chain uses TRBV30 and TRBJ2-3, with D possibly matching TRBD2 (6 bases). There are 14 residues in the CDR3. The germline gives CDR1 GTSNPN, CDR2 SVGIG (reference sequence). V lost 3 bases and J 0 bases, leaving 10 bases between the germline ends.

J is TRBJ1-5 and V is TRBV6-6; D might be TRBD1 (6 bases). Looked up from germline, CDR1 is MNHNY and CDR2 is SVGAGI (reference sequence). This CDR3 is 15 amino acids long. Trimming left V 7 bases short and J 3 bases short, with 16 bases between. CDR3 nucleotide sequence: TGTGCCAGCATCCCTCAGGGGTTTGTCAATCAGCCCCAGCATTTT. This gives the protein CASIPQGFVNQPQHF.

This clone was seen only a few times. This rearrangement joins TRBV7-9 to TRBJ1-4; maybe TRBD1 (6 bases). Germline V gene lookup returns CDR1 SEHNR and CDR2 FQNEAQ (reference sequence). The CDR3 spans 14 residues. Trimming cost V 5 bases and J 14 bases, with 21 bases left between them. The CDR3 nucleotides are TGTGCCAGCAGCCCAGGGGCAGGGTTTTTGAATCTGTTTTTT. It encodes CASSPGAGFLNLFF. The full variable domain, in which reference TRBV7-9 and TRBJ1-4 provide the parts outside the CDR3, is DTGVSQNPRHKITKRGQNVTFRCDPISEHNRLYWYRQTLGQGPEFLTYFQNEAQLEKSRLLSDRFSAERPKGSFSTLEIQRTEQGDSAMYLCASSPGAGFLNLFFGSGTQLSVL.

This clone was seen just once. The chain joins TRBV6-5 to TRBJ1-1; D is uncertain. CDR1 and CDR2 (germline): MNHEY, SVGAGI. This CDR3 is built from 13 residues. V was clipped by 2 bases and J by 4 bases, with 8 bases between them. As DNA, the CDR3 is TGTGCCAGCAGTTACGCCGGGATCACTGAAGCTTTCTTT. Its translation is CASSYAGITEAFF.

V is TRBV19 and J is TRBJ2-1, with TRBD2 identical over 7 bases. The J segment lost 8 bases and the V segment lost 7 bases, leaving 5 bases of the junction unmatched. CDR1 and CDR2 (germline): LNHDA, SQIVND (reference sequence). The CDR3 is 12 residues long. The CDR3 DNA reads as TGTGCCAGTATGACTGCGGGGGATGAGCAGTTCTTC. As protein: CASMTAGDEQFF.

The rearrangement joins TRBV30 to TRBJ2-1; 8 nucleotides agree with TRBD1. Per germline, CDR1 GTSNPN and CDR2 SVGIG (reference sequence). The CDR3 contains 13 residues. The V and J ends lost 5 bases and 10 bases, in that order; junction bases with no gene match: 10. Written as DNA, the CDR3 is TGTGCCTGGGCCTACAGGGGGGCGGGGGAGCAGTTCTTC. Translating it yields CAWAYRGAGEQFF.

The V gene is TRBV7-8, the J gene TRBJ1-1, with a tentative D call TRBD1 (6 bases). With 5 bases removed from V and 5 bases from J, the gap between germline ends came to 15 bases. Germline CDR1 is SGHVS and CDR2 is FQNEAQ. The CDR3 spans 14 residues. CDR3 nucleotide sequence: TGTGCCAGCAGCCAGCGGGGGGCTTGGACTGAAGCTTTCTTT. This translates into CASSQRGAWTEAFF.

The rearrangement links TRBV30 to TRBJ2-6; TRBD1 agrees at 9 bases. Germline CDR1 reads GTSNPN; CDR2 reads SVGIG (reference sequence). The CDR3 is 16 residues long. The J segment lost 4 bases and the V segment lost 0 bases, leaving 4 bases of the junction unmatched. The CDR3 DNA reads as TGTGCCTGGAGTGTACAGGGGGCGTCAGGGGCCAACGTCCTGACTTTC. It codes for CAWSVQGASGANVLTF.

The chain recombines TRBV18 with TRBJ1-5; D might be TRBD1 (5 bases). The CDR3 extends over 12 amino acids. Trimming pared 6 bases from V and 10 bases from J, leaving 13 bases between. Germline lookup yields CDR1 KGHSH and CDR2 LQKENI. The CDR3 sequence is CASSPGEAPQHF. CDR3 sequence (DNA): TGTGCCAGCTCGCCGGGGGAAGCCCCCCAGCATTTT.

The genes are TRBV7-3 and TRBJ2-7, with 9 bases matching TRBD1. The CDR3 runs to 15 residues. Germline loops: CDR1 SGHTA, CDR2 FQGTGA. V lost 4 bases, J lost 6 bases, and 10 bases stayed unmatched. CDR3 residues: CASSSAGQGIGEQYF. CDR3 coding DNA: TGTGCCAGCAGCTCGGCAGGACAGGGGATTGGCGAGCAGTACTTC. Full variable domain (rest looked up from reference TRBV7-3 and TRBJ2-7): GAGVSQTPSNKVTEKGKYVELRCDPISGHTALYWYRQSLGQGPEFLIYFQGTGAADDSGLPNDRFFAVRPEGSVSTLKIQRTERGDSAVYLCASSSAGQGIGEQYFGPGTRLTVT.

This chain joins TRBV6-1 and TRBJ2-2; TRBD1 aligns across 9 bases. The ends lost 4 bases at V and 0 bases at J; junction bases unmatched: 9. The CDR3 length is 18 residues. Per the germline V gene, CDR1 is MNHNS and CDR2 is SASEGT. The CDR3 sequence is CASSGFRDRVSNTGELFF. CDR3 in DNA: TGTGCCAGCAGTGGGTTCCGGGACAGGGTTTCGAACACCGGGGAGCTGTTTTTT.

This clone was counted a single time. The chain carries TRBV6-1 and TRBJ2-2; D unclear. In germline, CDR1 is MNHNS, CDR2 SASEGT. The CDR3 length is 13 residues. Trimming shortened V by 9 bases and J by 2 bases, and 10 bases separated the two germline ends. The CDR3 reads CASSSSNTGELFF. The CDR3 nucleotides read TGTGCCAGTTCGAGCTCTAACACCGGGGAGCTGTTTTTT.

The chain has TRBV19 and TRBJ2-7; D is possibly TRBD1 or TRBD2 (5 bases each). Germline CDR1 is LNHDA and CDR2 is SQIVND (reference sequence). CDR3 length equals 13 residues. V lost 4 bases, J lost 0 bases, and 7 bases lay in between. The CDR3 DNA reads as TGTGCCAGTAGTACGGGGCCCTCCTACGAGCAGTACTTC. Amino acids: CASSTGPSYEQYF.

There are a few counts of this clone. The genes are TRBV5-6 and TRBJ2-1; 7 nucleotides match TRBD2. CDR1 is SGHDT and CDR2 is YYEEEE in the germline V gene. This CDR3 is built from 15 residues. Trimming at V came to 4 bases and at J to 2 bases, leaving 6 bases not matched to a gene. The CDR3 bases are TGTGCCAGCAGCCGAACAGGACTAGCCTACAATGAGCAGTTCTTC. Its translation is CASSRTGLAYNEQFF.

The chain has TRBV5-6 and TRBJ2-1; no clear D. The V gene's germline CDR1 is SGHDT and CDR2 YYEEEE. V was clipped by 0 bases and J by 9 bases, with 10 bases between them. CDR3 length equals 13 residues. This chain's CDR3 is CASSLDLGSEQFF. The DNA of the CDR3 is TGTGCCAGCAGCTTGGATTTGGGCAGTGAGCAGTTCTTC.

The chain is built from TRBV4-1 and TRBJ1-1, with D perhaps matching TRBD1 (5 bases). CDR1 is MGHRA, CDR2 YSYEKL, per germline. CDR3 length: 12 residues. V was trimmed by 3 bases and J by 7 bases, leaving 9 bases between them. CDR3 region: CASSQIGVEAFF. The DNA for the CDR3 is TGCGCCAGCAGCCAGATAGGGGTTGAAGCTTTCTTT.

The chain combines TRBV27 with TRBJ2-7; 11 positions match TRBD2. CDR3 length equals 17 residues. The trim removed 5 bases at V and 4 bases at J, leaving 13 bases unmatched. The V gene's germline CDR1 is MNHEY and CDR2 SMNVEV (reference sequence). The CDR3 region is CASSPSGATSGVYEQYF. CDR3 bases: TGTGCCAGCAGTCCCTCCGGGGCGACTAGCGGGGTTTACGAGCAGTACTTC.

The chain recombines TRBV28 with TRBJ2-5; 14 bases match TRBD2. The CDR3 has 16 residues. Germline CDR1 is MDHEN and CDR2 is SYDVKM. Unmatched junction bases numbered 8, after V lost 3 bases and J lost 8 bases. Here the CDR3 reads CASSLGLAGAHVTQYF. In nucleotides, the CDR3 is TGTGCCAGCAGTTTGGGACTAGCGGGGGCCCACGTAACCCAGTACTTC.

The CDR3 sequence: CASSVLSWSGANVLTF. The CDR3, as DNA: TGTGCCAGCAGCGTACTGAGCTGGTCCGGGGCCAACGTCCTGACTTTC. This chain uses TRBV11-2 with TRBJ2-6, with D unresolved. The CDR3 runs 16 residues. The V gene lost 5 bases and the J gene lost 4 bases, with 15 bases spanning the gap. CDR1 and CDR2 from the germline V gene are SGHAT and FQNNGV. Complete variable domain (other parts from reference TRBV11-2 and TRBJ2-6): EAGVAQSPRYKIIEKRQSVAFWCNPISGHATLYWYQQILGQGPKLLIQFQNNGVVDDSQLPKDRFSAERLKGVDSTLKIQPAKLEDSAVYLCASSVLSWSGANVLTFGAGSRLTVL.

CDR3 loop: CASSPTGAGREKTQYF. CDR3 DNA: TGTGCCAGCAGCCCTACGGGGGCAGGCAGGGAAAAGACCCAGTACTTC. The chain joins TRBV11-3 to TRBJ2-5; the D gene could be TRBD1 or TRBD2 (6 bases each). CDR3 length equals 16 residues. Deletions cut 5 bases from V and 6 bases from J, with 22 bases between. Germline V gene data show CDR1 as SGHNT and CDR2 as YENEEA.

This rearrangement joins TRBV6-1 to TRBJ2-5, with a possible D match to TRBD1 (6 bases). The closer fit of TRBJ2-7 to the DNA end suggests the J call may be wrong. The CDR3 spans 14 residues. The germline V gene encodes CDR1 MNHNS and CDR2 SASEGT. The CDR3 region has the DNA TGTGCCAGCAGTGAGGGGGCTGGCCCCTACGAGCAGTACTTC. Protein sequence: CASSEGAGPYEQYF.

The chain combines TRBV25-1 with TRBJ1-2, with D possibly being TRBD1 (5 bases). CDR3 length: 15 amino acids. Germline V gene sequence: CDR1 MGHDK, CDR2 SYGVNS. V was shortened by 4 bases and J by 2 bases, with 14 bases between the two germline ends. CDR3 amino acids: CASSVSQTANYGYTF. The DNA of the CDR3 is TGTGCCAGCAGTGTTTCGCAGACAGCGAACTATGGCTACACCTTC.